One and the same sample provided the 4 T cell receptor beta chains below, sequenced in a study of CD8+ T cells in alopecia areata. Specified treatment: oral pan-JAK inhibitor, 5-10 mg twice daily. Extracted RNA was reverse transcribed into cDNA, the sequencing template. Here immunoSEQ multiplex PCR was the method, and the copy in TCRdb shows in-frame clones only, minus some. The sample lists roughly 76,000 clones, roughly 30% seen once, with 15% in the top ten. Sequencing was performed on CD8+ T cells sorted from blood, taken at week 4, from a patient treated with tofacitinib. These TCRs come from a human donor with alopecia areata.

The chain couples TRBV29-1 to TRBJ1-2; perhaps TRBD1 as D (5 bases). V was trimmed by 3 bases and J by 0 bases, leaving 11 bases between them. Per the germline V gene, CDR1 is SQVTM and CDR2 is ANQGSEA. The CDR3 loop spans 14 amino acids. The DNA for the CDR3 is TGCAGCGTTGAGATGAAGGGACCTAACTATGGCTACACCTTC. Translating it yields CSVEMKGPNYGYTF. Variable domain in full (rest from reference TRBV29-1 and TRBJ1-2): SAVISQKPSRDICQRGTSLTIQCQVDSQVTMMFWYRQQPGQSLTLIATANQGSEATYESGFVIDKFPISRPNLTFSTLTVSNMSPEDSSIYLCSVEMKGPNYGYTFGSGTRLTVV.

This chain links TRBV30 with TRBJ2-4; 7 nucleotides match TRBD1. From germline, CDR1 is GTSNPN and CDR2 SVGIG (reference sequence). The V and J ends lost 1 base and 1 base, in that order; junction bases with no gene match: 7. CDR3 length equals 16 residues. The DNA of the CDR3 is TGTGCCTGGAGTGGACAGGGAGTGCGCGCCAAAAACATTCAGTACTTC. This encodes CAWSGQGVRAKNIQYF.

In this sample, this clone turned up a few times. The chain links TRBV29-1 to TRBJ2-7; D is unclear. Germline lookup yields CDR1 SQVTM and CDR2 ANQGSEA. The CDR3 sequence is 13 residues long. Trimming shortened V by 2 bases and J by 1 base, and 9 bases separated the two germline ends. The CDR3 coding sequence is TGCAGCGTTGAATCTGAGGATTCCTACGAGCAGTACTTC. Translated, it gives CSVESEDSYEQYF.

The chain uses TRBV29-1 and TRBJ2-1; D remains unclear. Germline assignment: CDR1 SQVTM and CDR2 ANQGSEA. The length of the CDR3 is 8 residues. The CDR3 spells CTTLPPFF. The CDR3 DNA sequence: TGCACAACTTTGCCTCCGTTCTTC.